These T cell receptor beta chains were read from a single sample in a study of early T cells in non-severe SARS-CoV-2 infection. One entry per CDR3 protein, called by TCRdb with MiXCR from the 5' RACE reads. The sample has some 64,000 distinct CDR3 sequences, about a tenth seen once. The material sequenced was whole blood. Receptors originate from an adult who was a healthcare worker with PCR-confirmed SARS-CoV-2 infection or an uninfected control (not recorded which). Each CDR3 is given with its conserved first and last residue. A D gene is named only where the DNA matches it firmly. Expanded clones get a size class; other rows say once, few or many, or leave the size out.

V,D,J,size,CDR3,DNA
TRBV7-2,NA,TRBJ1-4,many,CASSLVAPATNEKLFF,TGTGCCAGCAGCTTAGTTGCACCCGCAACTAATGAAAAACTGTTTTTT
TRBV20-1,NA,TRBJ2-1,few,CSADGGDRYNEQFF,TGCAGTGCGGATGGCGGGGATCGCTACAATGAGCAGTTCTTC
TRBV3-1,TRBD2,TRBJ2-1,many,CASKRGNNEQFF,TGTGCCAGCAAGCGGGGGAACAATGAGCAGTTCTTC
TRBV6-1,NA,TRBJ2-1,many,CASHRTVSYNEQFF,TGTGCCAGCCATCGGACCGTTTCCTACAATGAGCAGTTCTTC
TRBV6-4,TRBD2,TRBJ2-1,many,CASSDSTSGGYGEQFF,TGTGCCAGCAGTGACTCGACCAGCGGGGGGTACGGTGAGCAGTTCTTC
TRBV5-1,NA,TRBJ2-3,many,CASSLDGTPPDTQYF,TGCGCCAGCAGCTTAGACGGGACGCCACCAGATACGCAGTATTTT
TRBV29-1,NA,TRBJ2-1,few,CSVEGRLSSYNEQFF,TGCAGCGTTGAGGGACGGCTTAGCTCCTACAATGAGCAGTTCTTC
TRBV7-8,TRBD1,TRBJ2-7,few,CASSPTGGYEQYF,TGTGCCAGCAGCCCAACAGGGGGCTACGAGCAGTACTTC
TRBV5-6,NA,TRBJ2-5,many,CASTLDGGRETQYF,TGTGCCAGCACCTTGGACGGGGGCAGGGAGACCCAGTACTTC
TRBV9,TRBD2,TRBJ2-3,few,CASSGSGLAGSEALRNPDTQYF,TGTGCCAGCAGCGGATCGGGACTAGCGGGGAGCGAAGCCCTCAGAAACCCAGATACGCAGTATTTT
TRBV5-6,TRBD2,TRBJ2-5,NA,CASTRRRLAGALQETQYF,TGTGCCAGCACCCGGAGGCGGCTAGCGGGGGCCCTACAAGAGACCCAGTACTTC
TRBV21-1,NA,TRBJ1-2,few,CASSKGQGSRGYTF,TGTGCCAGCAGCAAAGGACAGGGGTCTAGAGGCTACACCTTC
TRBV12-3/TRBV12-4,NA,TRBJ1-1,many,CASSYHTGQGHTEAFF,TGTGCCAGCAGTTACCATACGGGACAAGGGCACACTGAAGCTTTCTTT
TRBV2,NA,TRBJ1-2,many,CASSEVGGYGYTF,TGTGCCAGCAGTGAAGTGGGGGGCTATGGCTACACCTTC
TRBV7-2,NA,TRBJ2-2,many,CASSYDRPRELFF,TGTGCCAGCAGTTACGACAGGCCCCGGGAGCTGTTTTTT
TRBV10-2,NA,TRBJ2-7,NA,CASMGISYEQYF,TGCGCCAGCATGGGCATTTCCTACGAGCAGTACTTC
TRBV13,TRBD2,TRBJ2-3,many,CASSLGLADFTDTQYF,TGTGCCAGCAGCTTAGGGCTAGCGGATTTCACAGATACGCAGTATTTT
TRBV5-6,NA,TRBJ2-7,few,CASSFSPAGYYEQYF,TGTGCCAGCAGCTTTAGCCCGGCAGGGTACTACGAGCAGTACTTC
TRBV11-2,TRBD1,TRBJ1-4,few,CASSSLRDSNEKLFF,TGTGCCAGCAGCTCCCTCCGGGACAGCAATGAAAAACTGTTTTTT
TRBV4-3,NA,TRBJ2-3,many,CASSQILDGGRGDTQYF,TGCGCCAGCAGCCAAATCCTTGACGGGGGGCGAGGAGATACGCAGTATTTT
TRBV19,NA,TRBJ2-5,few,CASSRAGWRETQYF,TGTGCCAGTAGTAGAGCAGGGTGGCGAGAGACCCAGTACTTC
TRBV10-3,TRBD2,TRBJ2-5,many,CAISGPPGLAGQETQYF,TGTGCCATCAGTGGGCCTCCGGGACTAGCGGGGCAAGAGACCCAGTACTTC
TRBV6-1,TRBD1,TRBJ1-3,many,CASSGLRDRGNTIYF,TGTGCCAGCAGTGGGCTCCGGGACAGGGGAAACACCATATATTTT
TRBV15,NA,TRBJ1-1,NA,CATSRAGPGNTEAFF,TGTGCCACCAGCAGAGCGGGCCCCGGGAACACTGAAGCTTTCTTT
TRBV23-1,NA,TRBJ1-6,few,CASSQSSTVYNSPLHF,TGCGCCAGCAGTCAATCGTCGACAGTCTATAATTCACCCCTCCACTTT
TRBV5-6,TRBD1,TRBJ2-6,many,CASSFPRRTGVISGANVLTF,TGTGCCAGCAGCTTCCCACGTAGGACAGGCGTCATCTCTGGGGCCAACGTCCTGACTTTC
TRBV29-1,TRBD2,TRBJ2-3,NA,CSTKRGGSDTQYF,TGCAGCACGAAGCGGGGGGGATCAGATACGCAGTATTTT